The rows below give T cell receptor beta chains drawn from one sample of a study of spatial heterogeneity in lung cancer. MiXCR, applied by TCRdb to the 5' RACE reads, yields one record per CDR3 protein. Here the sample spans some 120,000 distinct CDR3 sequences, about 12% being singletons. Material: PBMCs, obtained at follow-up. Receptors originate from a male donor with early-stage non-small cell lung cancer. CDR3s include the opening cysteine and the closing phenylalanine or tryptophan. The order of the fields is V gene, clone size, J gene, D gene, CDR3 DNA, CDR3 protein. The D gene is left open where the match is weak. Some rows mark clone size as missing; the rest say once, few, many or name a class of expanded clone.

>TRBV28|many|TRBJ2-7|.
TGTGCCAGCAGCCAGTGGAGAAGGGACTCTCGACGCGAGCAGTACTTC
CASSQWRRDSRREQYF
>TRBV5-1|.|TRBJ2-4|TRBD1
TGCGCCAGCAGTTCGGGACAGGGGGCGGCCAAAAACATTCAGTACTTC
CASSSGQGAAKNIQYF
>TRBV20-1|few|TRBJ1-1|.
TGCAGTGGAACGGAAGGGAACACTGAAGCTTTCTTT
CSGTEGNTEAFF
>TRBV12-3/TRBV12-4|many|TRBJ2-7|.
TGTGCCAGCAGTTTACGTCAGACCGGCTCCCAATTCTTC
CASSLRQTGSQFF
>TRBV10-3|few|TRBJ2-5|.
TGTGCCATCAGTGAGGACAGTACGGCGGAGACCCAGTACTTC
CAISEDSTAETQYF
>TRBV10-3|.|TRBJ2-5|TRBD2
TGTGCCATCAGTGATCCAACTAGCGGGGGAGCTCGGGAGACCCAGTACTTC
CAISDPTSGGARETQYF
>TRBV28|.|TRBJ2-7|.
TGTGCCAGCAAAAAAATTAAGGGCTACGAGCAGTACTTC
CASKKIKGYEQYF
>TRBV2|few|TRBJ1-2|.
TGTGCCAGCAGTCCTCGCGGGGTTACCTATGGCTACACCTTC
CASSPRGVTYGYTF
>TRBV9|many|TRBJ2-1|.
TGTGCCAGCAGCGTAGAGGCGGGCGGGGGCGCGTACAATGAGCAGTTCTTC
CASSVEAGGGAYNEQFF
>TRBV12-3/TRBV12-4|many|TRBJ1-6|.
TGTGCCAGCAGTTTGTTGTCTGGTTCACCCCTCCACTTT
CASSLLSGSPLHF
>TRBV14|many|TRBJ1-6|.
TGTGCCAGCAGCCAAGACCCCAGGCGGGCAGGGCTCGGGGGTTCACCCCTCCACTTT
CASSQDPRRAGLGGSPLHF